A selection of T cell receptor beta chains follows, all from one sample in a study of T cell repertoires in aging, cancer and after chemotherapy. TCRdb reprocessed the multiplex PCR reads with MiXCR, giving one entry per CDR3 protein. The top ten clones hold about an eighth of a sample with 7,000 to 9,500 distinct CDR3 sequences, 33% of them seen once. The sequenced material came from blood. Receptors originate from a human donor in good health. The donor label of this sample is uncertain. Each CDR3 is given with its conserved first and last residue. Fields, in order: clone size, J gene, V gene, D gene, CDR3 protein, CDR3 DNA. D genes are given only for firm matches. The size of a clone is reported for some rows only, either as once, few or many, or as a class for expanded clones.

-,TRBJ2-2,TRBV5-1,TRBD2,CASSWISGGYTGELFF,TGCGCCAGCAGCTGGATTAGCGGGGGATACACCGGGGAGCTGTTTTTT
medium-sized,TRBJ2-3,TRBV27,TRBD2,CASKSTSGVYFTDTQYF,TGTGCCAGCAAATCAACTAGCGGGGTATACTTCACAGATACGCAGTATTTT
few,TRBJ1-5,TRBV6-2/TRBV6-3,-,CASSFVQGNQPQHF,TGTGCCAGCAGTTTTGTACAGGGAAATCAGCCCCAGCATTTT
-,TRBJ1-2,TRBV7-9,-,CASSRELVNYGYTF,TGTGCCAGCAGCCGCGAGCTAGTTAACTATGGCTACACCTTC
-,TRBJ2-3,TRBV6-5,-,CASSIPEGLGGTDTQYF,TGCGCCAGCAGCATACCTGAAGGACTGGGGGGCACAGATACGCAGTATTTT
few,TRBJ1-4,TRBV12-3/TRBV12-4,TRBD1,CASSVRDRARRRLFF,TGTGCCAGCAGTGTCCGGGACAGGGCTAGAAGAAGACTGTTTTTT
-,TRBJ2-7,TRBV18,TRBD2,CASSPPSGDSYEQYF,TGTGCCAGCTCACCCCCTAGCGGGGATTCCTACGAGCAGTACTTC
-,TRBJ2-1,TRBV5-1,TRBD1,CASSRLGQGGGEQFF,TGCGCCAGCAGTCGGCTAGGACAGGGCGGCGGTGAGCAGTTCTTC
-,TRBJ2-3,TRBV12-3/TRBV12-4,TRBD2,CASSLLAGGGTDTQYF,TGTGCCAGCAGTTTATTAGCGGGGGGCGGCACAGATACGCAGTATTTT
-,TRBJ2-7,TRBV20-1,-,CSARGFEQYF,TGCAGTGCTAGGGGGTTCGAGCAGTACTTC
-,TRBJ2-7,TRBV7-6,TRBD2,CASSPWSGGSYEQYF,TGTGCCAGCAGCCCCTGGAGCGGGGGGTCCTACGAGCAGTACTTC
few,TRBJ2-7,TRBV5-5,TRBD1,CASSSGQDYEQYF,TGTGCCAGCAGCTCGGGACAGGACTACGAGCAGTACTTC
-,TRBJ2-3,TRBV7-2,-,CASSPGGLGGDTQYF,TGTGCCAGCAGCCCCGGCGGGCTGGGCGGGGATACGCAGTATTTT
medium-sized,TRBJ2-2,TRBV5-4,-,CASSLQGNGELFF,TGTGCCAGCAGCTTGCAGGGAAACGGGGAGCTGTTTTTT
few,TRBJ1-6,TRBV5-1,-,CASSWGGSVSPLHF,TGCGCCAGCAGCTGGGGGGGTTCGGTTTCACCCCTCCACTTT
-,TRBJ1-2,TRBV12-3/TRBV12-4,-,CASSLASNGYTF,TGTGCCAGCAGTTTAGCCAGTAACGGCTACACCTTC
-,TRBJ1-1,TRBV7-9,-,CASSLFGGAEAFF,TGTGCCAGCAGCTTATTCGGGGGGGCAGAAGCTTTCTTT
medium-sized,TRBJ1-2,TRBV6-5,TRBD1,CASSLGQFYGYTF,TGTGCCAGCAGTCTGGGACAGTTCTATGGCTACACCTTC
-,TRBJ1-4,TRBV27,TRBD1,CASSFQGANEKLFF,TGTGCCAGCAGTTTCCAGGGGGCTAATGAAAAACTGTTTTTT
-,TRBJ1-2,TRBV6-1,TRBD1,CASSRTGTYYGYTF,TGTGCCAGCAGCCGGACAGGGACTTACTATGGCTACACCTTC
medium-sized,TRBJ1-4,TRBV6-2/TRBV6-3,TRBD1,CASSSTDRGREKLFF,TGTGCCAGCAGTTCAACGGACAGGGGCAGGGAAAAACTGTTTTTT
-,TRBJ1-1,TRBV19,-,CASGLNTEAFF,TGTGCCTCGGGGCTGAACACTGAAGCTTTCTTT
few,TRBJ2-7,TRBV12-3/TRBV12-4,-,CASSLLAARQYF,TGTGCCAGCAGTTTACTTGCAGCTAGGCAGTACTTC
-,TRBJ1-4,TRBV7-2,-,CASSLVGFEKLFF,TGTGCCAGCAGCTTAGTCGGATTTGAAAAACTGTTTTTT
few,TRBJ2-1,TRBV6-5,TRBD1,CASRPNGMTGGGYNEQFF,TGTGCCAGCAGGCCAAACGGAATGACAGGGGGAGGGTACAATGAGCAGTTCTTC
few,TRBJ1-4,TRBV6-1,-,CASGEGPTPEKLFF,TGTGCCAGCGGGGAGGGCCCGACCCCAGAAAAACTGTTTTTT
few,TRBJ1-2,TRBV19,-,CASTAGGRSYGYTF,TGTGCCAGTACGGCGGGCGGACGGTCCTATGGCTACACCTTC
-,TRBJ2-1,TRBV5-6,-,CASSFIDTNNEQFF,TGTGCCAGCAGCTTTATAGACACCAACAATGAGCAGTTCTTC
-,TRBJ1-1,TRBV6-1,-,CASSEAGENTEAFF,TGTGCCAGCAGTGAAGCGGGTGAGAACACTGAAGCTTTCTTT
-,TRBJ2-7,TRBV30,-,CAWSVLRTEPVYEQYF,TGTGCCTGGAGTGTACTCAGGACAGAGCCCGTATACGAGCAGTACTTC
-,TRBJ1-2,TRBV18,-,CASSAGQTKLANYGYTF,TGTGCCAGCTCAGCCGGACAGACCAAGTTAGCTAACTATGGCTACACCTTC
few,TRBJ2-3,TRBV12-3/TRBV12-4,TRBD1,CASRPGTEFTDTQYF,TGTGCCAGCAGGCCCGGGACAGAGTTCACAGATACGCAGTATTTT
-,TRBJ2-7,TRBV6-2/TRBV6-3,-,CASTLWGSSYEQYF,TGTGCCAGCACCTTATGGGGGAGCTCCTACGAGCAGTACTTC